This passage covers 13 T cell receptor beta chains from one sample sequenced in a study of CD8 T cells in ankylosing spondylitis. Their cognate antigens are unknown. Findings of the study overall: It appeared that ankylosing spondylitis blood was characterized by a TCR beta motif of several highly homologous variants.

Each CDR3 protein is one row after TCRdb ran MiXCR on the 5' RACE reads. This table holds 800,000 to 900,000 distinct CDR3 sequences, 12% found once. The sequenced sample consisted of blood, either unsorted or a sorted T cell fraction (not recorded which). Source of these receptors: a male donor with ankylosing spondylitis.

The V gene is TRBV20-1, the J gene TRBJ2-1; 9 nucleotides agree with TRBD1. J lost 4 bases, V lost 3 bases, and 7 bases had no gene match. The CDR3 sequence is 15 residues long. Germline lookup yields CDR1 DFQATT and CDR2 SNEGSKA (reference sequence). The CDR3 spells CSASNRGRHYNEQFF. The CDR3 DNA sequence: TGCAGTGCTAGTAACAGGGGGCGCCATTACAATGAGCAGTTCTTC.

This clonotype was detected a few times. The chain joins TRBV20-1 to TRBJ2-1; 9 nucleotides line up with TRBD2. V lost 3 bases, J lost 3 bases, and 6 bases stayed unmatched. CDR3 length equals 15 residues. In germline, CDR1 is DFQATT, CDR2 SNEGSKA (reference sequence). The CDR3 sequence is CSARMLAGHYNEQFF. DNA for the CDR3: TGCAGTGCTAGGATGCTAGCGGGGCACTACAATGAGCAGTTCTTC.

In this sample, this clonotype turned up a few times. The chain uses TRBV7-2 and TRBJ2-3; possibly TRBD2 for D (6 bases). CDR3 length: 17 residues. In germline, CDR1 is SGHTA, CDR2 FQGNSA. Deletions cut 4 bases from V and 1 base from J, with 18 bases between. The CDR3 region is CASSSGVGGTGTDTQYF. The CDR3 bases are TGTGCCAGCAGCTCCGGAGTCGGCGGGACTGGCACAGATACGCAGTATTTT.

Points on this clonotype: A clone one base away is much larger, so this may be a read error. The CDR3 DNA reads as TGCAGTGCTAGAAGGGGATCTGGGGCCAACGTCCTGAATTTC. Protein product: CSARRGSGANVLNF. The V call is TRBV20-1, the J call TRBJ2-6; the D gene is possibly TRBD1 (5 bases). This CDR3 contains 14 residues. Germline-derived CDR1 and CDR2 are DFQATT and SNEGSKA (reference sequence).

The V call is TRBV12-3 or TRBV12-4, the J call TRBJ2-7; 10 bases map to TRBD1. The J segment lost 4 bases and the V segment lost 5 bases, leaving 5 bases of the junction unmatched. There are 14 residues in the CDR3. The CDR3 sequence is CASSARDRGYEQYF. For the CDR3, the DNA is TGTGCCAGCAGTGCCCGGGACAGGGGTTACGAGCAGTACTTC.

In this sample, this clonotype turned up many times. The gene calls are TRBV4-3 and TRBJ2-3; 10 bases are a match to TRBD2. CDR3 size: 15 residues. The V and J ends lost 4 bases and 5 bases, in that order; junction bases with no gene match: 6. CDR1 LGHNA and CDR2 YSLEER come from the germline V gene. CDR3 residues: CASSPGTSVIDTQYF. CDR3 in DNA: TGCGCCAGCAGCCCGGGGACTAGCGTCATAGATACGCAGTATTTT.

The chain carries TRBV5-5 and TRBJ1-5; TRBD1 is a possible D gene (6 bases). CDR3 length equals 15 residues. The germline V gene has CDR1 SGHKS and CDR2 YYEKEE (reference sequence). V was cut by 1 base and J by 6 bases, with 14 bases left in between. As DNA, the CDR3 is TGTGCCAGCAGCTTGCGTTGGGGGCTTCGTCAGCCCCAGCATTTT. It specifies CASSLRWGLRQPQHF.

This clonotype has a handful of counts. This rearrangement joins TRBV7-2 to TRBJ1-5; 10 nucleotides align to TRBD1. Losses at the gene ends were 5 bases for V and 7 bases for J; bases not matched to a gene: 11. CDR3 length: 16 amino acids. CDR1 and CDR2 (germline): SGHTA, FQGNSA. CDR3 residues: CASSKGQGMGLQPQHF. The DNA for the CDR3 is TGTGCCAGCAGCAAGGGACAGGGGATGGGTCTACAGCCCCAGCATTTT. Full variable domain (outside the CDR3, taken from reference TRBV7-2 and TRBJ1-5): GAGVSQSPSNKVTEKGKDVELRCDPISGHTALYWYRQSLGQGLEFLIYFQGNSAPDKSGLPSDRFSAERTGGSVSTLTIQRTQQEDSAVYLCASSKGQGMGLQPQHFGDGTRLSIL.

This sequence joins TRBV12-3 or TRBV12-4 and TRBJ1-2; maybe TRBD1 (6 bases). V lost 2 bases and J lost 4, with 20 bases in between. The CDR3 has 17 residues. The CDR3: CASSLRDKGTRGYGYTF. In DNA form, the CDR3 reads TGTGCCAGCAGTTTACGGGACAAGGGGACAAGGGGCTATGGCTACACCTTC.

The gene calls are TRBV12-3 or TRBV12-4 and TRBJ1-4; D remains ambiguous. The V end was cut by 6 bases, the J end by 8 bases, with 13 bases between. This CDR3 is built from 13 residues. CDR3 sequence: CASRLTQTEKLFF. The CDR3 DNA reads TGTGCCAGCAGATTAACCCAGACGGAAAAACTGTTTTTT.

Ten or more counts support this clonotype. The chain is built from TRBV29-1 and TRBJ2-7; D unresolved. Germline loops: CDR1 SQVTM, CDR2 ANQGSEA. The CDR3 is 14 residues long. The V gene lost 0 bases and the J gene lost 1 base, with 10 bases spanning the gap. CDR3 in DNA: TGCAGCGTTGAAGATCCGGGTGAGTCCTACGAGCAGTACTTC. Its protein is CSVEDPGESYEQYF.

CDR3 protein: CASRFQRNQPQHF. Here the CDR3 DNA reads TGTGCAAGTCGCTTTCAGAGAAATCAGCCCCAGCATTTT. This chain uses TRBV12-2 with TRBJ1-5. TRBV12-2 is listed as a pseudogene. The CDR3 contains 13 residues.

This clonotype was seen a handful of times. This CDR3 is CASSLGLAGSKYF. Written as DNA, the CDR3 is TGTGCCAGCAGCCTAGGACTAGCGGGGTCTAAGTATTTT. The chain recombines TRBV6-1 with TRBJ2-3; 12 nucleotides align to TRBD2. The CDR3 length is 13 residues. V was pared by 6 bases and J by 13 bases, with 8 bases of the junction left unmatched. The V gene's germline CDR1 is MNHNS and CDR2 SASEGT.